The 18 T cell receptor beta chains below were found in one sample sequenced in a study of T cells expressing NK-cell markers. From the 5' RACE reads, TCRdb lists one entry per CDR3 protein and no DNA. This specimen shows fewer than 550,000 distinct CDR3 sequences; the ten leading clones hold roughly 1.4%. The sequenced sample was blood T cells: a sorted CD56 or NKG2C T cell subset, CD4+ or CD8+ T cells, or bulk PBMC T cells (not recorded which). Source of these receptors: a woman between 45 and 60 years old in good health.

The chain recombines TRBV2 with TRBJ1-1. Germline V gives CDR1 SNHLY, CDR2 FYNNEI. CDR3 size: 11 residues. CDR3 sequence: CATLLTAEAFF.

The rearrangement links TRBV5-1 to TRBJ2-4; no DNA is available, so the TRBD1 call from TCRdb remains unchecked. CDR3 length: 19 amino acids. Germline CDR1 and CDR2: SGHRS and YFSETQ. The CDR3 reads CASSLVGTGAELAKNIQYF.

The chain recombines TRBV6-6 with TRBJ1-3; TCRdb calls TRBD1, which cannot be checked without DNA. Germline CDR1 and CDR2: MNHNY and SVGAGI (reference sequence). The CDR3 covers 13 residues. CDR3 region: CASSYDAPNTIYF.

The chain recombines TRBV11-2 with TRBJ2-1. This CDR3 contains 15 residues. The germline gives CDR1 SGHAT, CDR2 FQNNGV. The CDR3 loop is CASSLNVGNYNEQFF.

The V call is TRBV5-5, the J call TRBJ2-1. The CDR3 extends over 13 amino acids. Germline V CDR1 and CDR2: SGHKS, YYEKEE (reference sequence). The CDR3: CASSLAGDIEQFF.

The chain has TRBV7-9 and TRBJ2-3; the D gene TCRdb calls, TRBD2, cannot be checked with no DNA. The CDR3 covers 12 residues. Germline assignment: CDR1 SEHNR and CDR2 FQNEAQ (reference sequence). Here the CDR3 reads CASSLIAGEEYF.

The chain carries TRBV4-2 and TRBJ2-7. The germline gives CDR1 LGHNA, CDR2 YNFKEQ. This CDR3 spans 15 amino acids. Here the CDR3 reads CASSQDAGLTYEQYF.

The chain employs TRBV12-3 or TRBV12-4 and TRBJ2-1; absent DNA, TCRdb's TRBD2 call cannot be checked. There are 16 residues in the CDR3. The CDR3 region is CASGDSYKSSYNEQFF.

The genes are TRBV5-1 and TRBJ2-1; TCRdb gives TRBD1 as the D gene, but with no DNA this cannot be confirmed. The germline V gene has CDR1 SGHRS and CDR2 YFSETQ. The CDR3 length is 18 residues. CDR3 residues: CASSLGLGQGSINNEQFF. Full variable domain (rest looked up from reference TRBV5-1 and TRBJ2-1): KAGVTQTPRYLIKTRGQQVTLSCSPISGHRSVSWYQQTPGQGLQFLFEYFSETQRNKGNFPGRFSGRQFSNSRSEMNVSTLELGDSALYLCASSLGLGQGSINNEQFFGPGTRLTVL.

J is TRBJ2-1 and V is TRBV20-1. Germline V lookup: CDR1 DFQATT, CDR2 SNEGSKA (reference sequence). The CDR3 is made up of 12 amino acids. The CDR3 here is CSATRSSNEQFF.

CDR3 sequence: CASSPGQNFLGEQFF. The chain recombines TRBV12-3 or TRBV12-4 with TRBJ2-1; TCRdb calls TRBD1, which cannot be checked without DNA. This CDR3 region has 15 residues.

The chain links TRBV5-1 to TRBJ2-5; the TCRdb D gene call, TRBD1, has no DNA to confirm it. This CDR3 is 15 amino acids long. CDR1 is SGHRS and CDR2 is YFSETQ in the germline V gene. CDR3 sequence reads: CASSFSLGAGETQYF.

The gene calls are TRBV12-3 or TRBV12-4 and TRBJ1-6. This CDR3 region has 14 residues. This chain's CDR3 is CASRPLTENSPLHF.

CDR3 sequence reads: CASSFLPSGHYNEQFF. The chain is built from TRBV7-2 and TRBJ2-1; TCRdb's assignment of TRBD2 cannot be checked, as there is no DNA. CDR1 SGHTA and CDR2 FQGNSA come from the germline V gene. There are 16 residues in the CDR3.

The chain uses TRBV20-1 and TRBJ2-3; lacking DNA, the TRBD1 call made by TCRdb goes unchecked. Germline CDR1 reads DFQATT; CDR2 reads SNEGSKA (reference sequence). CDR3 length: 20 residues. Here the CDR3 reads CSARGFHRGRGGGTLDTQYF.

The chain joins TRBV3-1 to TRBJ1-3; absent DNA, TCRdb's TRBD1 call cannot be checked. CDR1 is LGHDT and CDR2 is YNNKEL in the germline V gene (reference sequence). The CDR3 extends over 17 amino acids. The CDR3 spells CASSLLAGGAAGNTIYF.

The V call is TRBV7-9, the J call TRBJ2-5. There are 13 residues in the CDR3. Germline V gives CDR1 SEHNR, CDR2 FQNEAQ (reference sequence). The CDR3 loop reads CASSRPNQETQYF.

V gene TRBV12-3 or TRBV12-4 combines with J gene TRBJ2-5; TCRdb selects TRBD1, and the lack of DNA leaves this call unchecked. The CDR3 totals 14 residues. The CDR3 sequence is CASSPPTDWETQYF.